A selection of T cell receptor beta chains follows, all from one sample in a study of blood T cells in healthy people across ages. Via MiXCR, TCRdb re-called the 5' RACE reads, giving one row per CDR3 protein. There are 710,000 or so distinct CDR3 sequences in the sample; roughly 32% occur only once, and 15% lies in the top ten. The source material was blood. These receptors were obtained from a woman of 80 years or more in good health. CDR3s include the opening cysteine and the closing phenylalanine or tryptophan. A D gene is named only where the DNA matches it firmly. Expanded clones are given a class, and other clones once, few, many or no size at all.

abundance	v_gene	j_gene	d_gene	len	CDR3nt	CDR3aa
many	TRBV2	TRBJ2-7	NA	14	TGTGCCAGCAGTGAAGCAGGGTTAATATACGAGCAGTACTTC	CASSEAGLIYEQYF
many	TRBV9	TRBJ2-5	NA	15	TGTGCCAGCAGCGCCCGGACAGATTCCCAAGAGACCCAGTACTTC	CASSARTDSQETQYF
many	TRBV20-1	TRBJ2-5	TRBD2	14	TGCAGTGCTAGACTTACTAGCGGGGGGGATGGCCAGTACTTC	CSARLTSGGDGQYF
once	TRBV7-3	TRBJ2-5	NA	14	TGTGCCAGCAGTATTGACTCTTCCACAGAGACCCAGTACTTC	CASSIDSSTETQYF
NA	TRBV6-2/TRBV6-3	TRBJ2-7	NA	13	TGTGCCAGCAGCTCCGTCTGGTCCTACGAGCAGTACTTC	CASSSVWSYEQYF
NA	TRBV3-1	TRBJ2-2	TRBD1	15	TGTGCCAGCAGCCAGGGGGACAGGGTGGCCGGGGAGCTGTTTTTT	CASSQGDRVAGELFF
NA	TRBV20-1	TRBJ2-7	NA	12	TGCAGTGCTATTACGAGGAACTACGAGCAGTACTTC	CSAITRNYEQYF
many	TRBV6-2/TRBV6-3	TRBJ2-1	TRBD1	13	TGTGCCAGCAGTTCACCAGGGGGTTATGAGCAGTTCTTC	CASSSPGGYEQFF
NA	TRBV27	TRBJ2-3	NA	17	TGTGCCAGCAGCCTACTCAACTGGGGGGAAGGCACAGATACGCAGTATTTT	CASSLLNWGEGTDTQYF
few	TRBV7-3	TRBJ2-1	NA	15	TGTGCCAGCAGCCTTGACTACTATTCTGTTAATGAGCAGTTCTTC	CASSLDYYSVNEQFF
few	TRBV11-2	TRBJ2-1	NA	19	TGTGCCAGCAGCTCTATATCACCCACGACAGGCCCGACCAACAATGAGCAGTTCTTC	CASSSISPTTGPTNNEQFF
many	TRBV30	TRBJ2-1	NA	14	TGTGCCTGGAAGGCTAGCAACCGCTACAATGAGCAGTTCTTC	CAWKASNRYNEQFF
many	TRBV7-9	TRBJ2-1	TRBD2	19	TGTGCCAGCAGCTCGACCCTAGCGGGGGTTACAAGCTCCTACAATGAGCAGTTCTTC	CASSSTLAGVTSSYNEQFF
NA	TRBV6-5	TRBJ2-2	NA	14	TGTGCCAGCAGTCAGACAGGCCTGGGCGGGGAGCTGTTTTTT	CASSQTGLGGELFF
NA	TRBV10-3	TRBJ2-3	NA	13	TGTGCCATCAGTGCCAACTCGCCAGATACGCAGTATTTT	CAISANSPDTQYF
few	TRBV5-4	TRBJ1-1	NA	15	TGTGCCAGCAGCTCACAATCCAGGACGGGCACTGAAGCTTTCTTT	CASSSQSRTGTEAFF
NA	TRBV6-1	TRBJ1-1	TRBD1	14	TGTGCCAGCAGTGAATTCACAGGGGGCACTGAAGCTTTCTTT	CASSEFTGGTEAFF
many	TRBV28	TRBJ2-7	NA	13	TGTGCCAGCAGTTTGGGGACACTCTACGAGCAGTACTTC	CASSLGTLYEQYF
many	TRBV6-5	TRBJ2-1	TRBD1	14	TGTGCCAGCGGTGACAGGGGGCCATACAATGAGCAGTTCTTC	CASGDRGPYNEQFF
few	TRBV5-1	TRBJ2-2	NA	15	TGCGCCAGCAGCATAGGACGGACGAACACCGGGGAGCTGTTTTTT	CASSIGRTNTGELFF